This TCR beta chain was captured by sequencing in a study of tumor-infiltrating lymphocytes in localized non-small cell lung cancer. Libraries were prepared by immunoSEQ multiplex PCR; TCRdb keeps only in-frame clonotypes and omits some of them. Counted here are about 21,000 clones, approximately 80% occurring once; the ten biggest clones make up around 3.4%. The germline V gene encodes CDR1 MNHEY and CDR2 SVGAGI. The CDR3 covers 12 residues. Trimming took 7 bases from V and 2 from J, leaving 7 bases between them. Findings and limits, study-wide: No link was found between tumor T-cell fraction and recurrence-free survival.

Note on this clone: Its target is unknown.

The chain is built from TRBV6-5 and TRBJ2-3; unclear D gene. The sequenced sample consisted of lung tumor tissue. The sequence came from a human donor with non-small cell lung cancer. The CDR3 nucleotides are TGTGCCAGCAATAGGCCCACAGATACGCAGTATTTT. Its protein product is CASNRPTDTQYF.